The rows below give T cell receptor beta chains drawn from one sample of a study of cytomegalovirus exposure and HLA in healthy donors. This table comes from immunoSEQ multiplex PCR, and its TCRdb copy is limited to in-frame clones, with some not included. The sample carries about 130,000 clones, around 85% recorded once. Sequencing input: PBMCs. Source of these receptors: a woman aged 25-40 years in good health and CMV-seropositive. CDR3s include the opening cysteine and the closing phenylalanine or tryptophan. A D gene is named only where the DNA matches it firmly. Clone size is shown for a subset of rows, as once, few, many or a class of expanded clone.

clone_size j_call d_call v_call cdr3_nt cdr3_aa
once TRBJ1-5 . TRBV19 TGTGCCCGCTCGGTGAGGGCCCCTGGGCCCCAGCATTTT CARSVRAPGPQHF
. TRBJ1-5 . TRBV2 TGTGCCAGCACGTATGGAGGGGTCGGCAATCAGCCCCAGCATTTT CASTYGGVGNQPQHF
. TRBJ1-1 . TRBV2 TGTGCCAGCAGTGTAGGGGCCACTGAAGCTTTCTTT CASSVGATEAFF
. TRBJ2-3 . TRBV7-9 TGTGCCAGCAGCTCTACTAGCACTAGCACAGATACGCAGTATTTT CASSSTSTSTDTQYF
. TRBJ2-2 . TRBV5-1 TGCGCCAGCAGCTTGAACTACGCGAACACCGGGGAGCTGTTTTTT CASSLNYANTGELFF
. TRBJ1-4 . TRBV5-1 TGCGCCAGCAGCTCCAGGGGTTCCGGGGAAAAACTGTTTTTT CASSSRGSGEKLFF
. TRBJ2-3 . TRBV7-9 TGTGCCAGCAGCTTAGTGATAAGCGAGACAGATACGCAGTATTTT CASSLVISETDTQYF
. TRBJ1-1 . TRBV29-1 TGCAGCGTTGTCACAGGGAACACTGAAGCTTTCTTT CSVVTGNTEAFF
. TRBJ2-7 . TRBV11-2 TGTGCCAGCAGCTTAGGGGGAGATCCCTACGAGCAGTACTTC CASSLGGDPYEQYF
few TRBJ2-5 TRBD2 TRBV7-3 TGTGCCAGCAGAGGTAGCGGGGATCAAGAGACCCAGTACTTC CASRGSGDQETQYF
once TRBJ1-2 . TRBV9 TGTGCCAGCAGCGTAGAATCGGGGTACTATGGCTACACCTTC CASSVESGYYGYTF
once TRBJ1-1 . TRBV11-2 TGTGCCAGCAGCCCGCCATCCCCGGGAGCCATAGCTTTCTTT CASSPPSPGAIAFF
few TRBJ1-1 . TRBV2 TGTGCCAGCAGTGAAACGGGGGTTAACACTGAAGCTTTCTTT CASSETGVNTEAFF
. TRBJ1-2 TRBD1 TRBV4-1 TGCGCCAGCAGCCCCTCTACAGGGGCAGGGGGCTACACCTTC CASSPSTGAGGYTF
. TRBJ1-2 . TRBV30 TGTGCCTTAGAGCGGAACTATGGCTACACCTTC CALERNYGYTF
. TRBJ2-3 TRBD1 TRBV5-1 TGCGCCAGCAGCTTGGGACAGGGGATGAGGACAGATACGCAGTATTTT CASSLGQGMRTDTQYF
. TRBJ1-5 TRBD1 TRBV30 TGTGCCTGGGGGGACTTGACAGGGGGCAATCAGCCCCAGCATTTT CAWGDLTGGNQPQHF
. TRBJ2-7 TRBD2 TRBV2 TGTGCCAGCAGGGTTAGCGGGGGCATCTCCTACGAGCAGTACTTC CASRVSGGISYEQYF
once TRBJ2-7 TRBD2 TRBV6-5 TGTGCCAGCAGTACATTAGCGGGGGGGTCATACGAGCAGTACTTC CASSTLAGGSYEQYF
. TRBJ1-2 . TRBV5-6 TGTGCCAGCGGGGACTTCTATGGCTACACCTTC CASGDFYGYTF
once TRBJ2-7 TRBD1 TRBV11-1 TGTGCCAGCAGCTTCCCGGGACAGACCTACGAGCAGTACTTC CASSFPGQTYEQYF
. TRBJ2-3 . TRBV4-1 TGCGCCAGCAGCCAGGCCCGGAGTGACGATACGCAGTATTTT CASSQARSDDTQYF